The 27 T cell receptor beta chains given below trace back to one sample, sequenced in a study of T cell responses to AZD1222 COVID-19 vaccine. Clones were sequenced by immunoSEQ multiplex PCR, and TCRdb holds only the in-frame ones, with some missing. The sample includes about 140,000 clones, 92% of them seen just once. The source was peripheral blood, collected on day 0 of AZD1222 vaccination. These receptors originate from an adult in good health.

The gene calls are TRBV6-5 and TRBJ1-2; D gene unclear. CDR3 length: 14 amino acids. Germline CDR1 MNHEY, CDR2 SVGAGI. Trimming pared 2 bases from V and 4 bases from J, leaving 11 bases between. Here the CDR3 reads CASSYREAPYGYTF. The CDR3 bases are TGTGCCAGCAGTTACAGGGAGGCCCCCTATGGCTACACCTTC.

J is TRBJ1-3 and V is TRBV7-8; 7 bases are a match to TRBD1. Germline V lookup: CDR1 SGHVS, CDR2 FQNEAQ. The CDR3 length is 14 residues. With 3 bases clipped from V and 1 base from J, the junction kept 0 bases outside the gene matches. The CDR3 reads CASSLTGSGNTIYF. CDR3 bases: TGTGCCAGCAGCTTGACAGGGTCTGGAAACACCATATATTTT.

This clone was found once. This chain connects TRBV6-1 to TRBJ2-7; D unclear. V was cut by 3 bases and J by 4 bases, with 7 bases left in between. In germline, CDR1 is MNHNS, CDR2 SASEGT. The CDR3 is 12 residues long. Here the CDR3 reads CASSEVIYEQYF. The CDR3 region has the DNA TGTGCCAGCAGTGAGGTTATTTACGAGCAGTACTTC.

J is TRBJ2-1 and V is TRBV7-2; 10 nucleotides line up with TRBD2. The CDR3 sequence is 16 residues long. Trimming at V came to 4 bases and at J to 9 bases, leaving 12 bases not matched to a gene. Per the germline V gene, CDR1 is SGHTA and CDR2 is FQGNSA. CDR3 amino acids: CASSSDLAGAAPEQFF. The CDR3 nucleotides read TGTGCCAGCAGCTCCGACCTAGCGGGAGCCGCTCCTGAGCAGTTCTTC.

The chain carries TRBV29-1 and TRBJ2-7; 7 nucleotides match TRBD1. CDR1 SQVTM and CDR2 ANQGSEA come from the germline V gene. The CDR3 has 13 residues. J gave up 4 bases and V 5 bases, and 8 bases lay outside the gene matches. The CDR3 loop is CSVRKQGSYEQYF. Here the CDR3 DNA reads TGCAGCGTTCGAAAACAGGGGTCTTACGAGCAGTACTTC.

This sequence joins TRBV6-5 and TRBJ1-2; TRBD1 agrees at 7 bases. The junction had 4 bases not matched to a gene; V was cut back by 0 bases and J by 6 bases. This CDR3 contains 14 residues. Germline V gene sequence: CDR1 MNHEY, CDR2 SVGAGI. The CDR3 is CASSYSPQGDGYTF. In DNA form, the CDR3 reads TGTGCCAGCAGTTACTCGCCGCAGGGGGATGGCTACACCTTC.

V gene TRBV27 combines with J gene TRBJ2-7, with a weak D call TRBD1 (6 bases). V gave up 5 bases and J gave up 3 bases, with 14 bases separating them. The V gene's germline CDR1 is MNHEY and CDR2 SMNVEV (reference sequence). The CDR3 totals 14 residues. The CDR3 here is CASSRRGRGYEQYF. In DNA form, the CDR3 reads TGTGCCAGCAGTCGTCGAGGCAGGGGCTACGAGCAGTACTTC.

The rearrangement links TRBV30 to TRBJ1-5, with D unclear. CDR3 length: 17 residues. Germline V gene data show CDR1 as GTSNPN and CDR2 as SVGIG (reference sequence). Trimming cost V 0 bases and J 7 bases, with 22 bases left between them. The CDR3 here is CAWSVREPTWQEQPQHF. In DNA, the CDR3 is TGTGCCTGGAGTGTAAGGGAACCGACATGGCAGGAACAGCCCCAGCATTTT.

The genes are TRBV6-5 and TRBJ1-2, with D perhaps matching TRBD1 (5 bases). V was cut by 0 bases and J by 5 bases, with 16 bases left in between. The CDR3 spans 16 residues. CDR1 and CDR2 from the germline V gene are MNHEY and SVGAGI. As DNA, the CDR3 is TGTGCCAGCAGTTACTCCCTGGGGGGGAAATCGTATGGCTACACCTTC. It specifies CASSYSLGGKSYGYTF.

The chain carries TRBV19 and TRBJ2-7, with D perhaps assigned TRBD1 or TRBD2 (7 bases each). V lost 5 bases, J lost 3 bases, and 23 bases lay in between. The CDR3 contains 17 residues. Germline CDR1 LNHDA, CDR2 SQIVND (reference sequence). CDR3 sequence (DNA): TGTGCCAGTAGTTCCTCAACTGGGGAGGGGGCCCTCTACGAGCAGTACTTC. Protein sequence: CASSSSTGEGALYEQYF.

The chain has TRBV7-6 and TRBJ1-5; a weak D match, TRBD1 (5 bases). Germline CDR1 and CDR2: SGHVS and FNYEAQ. The CDR3 is made up of 15 amino acids. The germline V and J ends were trimmed by 0 bases and 4 bases, with 10 bases remaining between them. The CDR3 loop reads CASSLAHGGNQPQHF. The CDR3, as DNA: TGTGCCAGCAGCTTAGCCCACGGGGGGAATCAGCCCCAGCATTTT.

This chain uses TRBV2 with TRBJ1-5; the match to TRBD1 covers 7 bases. In germline, CDR1 is SNHLY, CDR2 FYNNEI. The junction had 6 bases not matched to a gene; V was cut back by 6 bases and J by 7 bases. This CDR3 is built from 13 residues. The CDR3 bases are TGTGCCAGCAGGACAGGGTCTTGGCAGCCCCAGCATTTT. Amino acid sequence: CASRTGSWQPQHF. The complete variable domain, with remaining parts taken from reference TRBV2 and TRBJ1-5, reads EPEVTQTPSHQVTQMGQEVILRCVPISNHLYFYWYRQILGQKVEFLVSFYNNEISEKSEIFDDQFSVERPDGSNFTLKIRSTKLEDSAMYFCASRTGSWQPQHFGDGTRLSIL.

The rearrangement uses TRBV7-2 and TRBJ2-1, with no clear D. The V gene's germline CDR1 is SGHTA and CDR2 FQGNSA. The ends were cut back, 1 base at V and 6 bases at J, with 13 bases in the middle. CDR3 length: 15 amino acids. DNA for the CDR3: TGTGCCAGCAGCTTAGGTGGGATCGTCGCCAATGAGCAGTTCTTC. Translation gives CASSLGGIVANEQFF.

The rearrangement links TRBV12-3 or TRBV12-4 to TRBJ2-7; 7 nucleotides align to TRBD1. The V and J ends lost 6 bases and 2 bases, in that order; junction bases with no gene match: 4. This CDR3 spans 13 amino acids. The CDR3 sequence: CASRNTGAYEQYF. CDR3 DNA: TGTGCCAGCAGAAACACAGGGGCCTACGAGCAGTACTTC.

This clone has only one observation. The rearrangement uses TRBV6-2 or TRBV6-3 and TRBJ2-2, with D perhaps assigned TRBD1 or TRBD2 (5 bases each). Looked up from germline, CDR1 is MNHEY and CDR2 is SVGEGT. Trimming stripped 6 bases from V and 1 base from J, with 12 bases between. The CDR3 spans 15 residues. Here the CDR3 reads CASSLRDGNTGELFF. CDR3 nucleotides: TGTGCCAGCAGCCTCCGGGACGGGAACACCGGGGAGCTGTTTTTT.

Only one count was recorded for this clone. The rearrangement uses TRBV5-1 and TRBJ1-2, with TRBD1 matching 9 bases. V gave up 2 bases and J gave up 4 bases; unmatched junction bases: 9. This CDR3 contains 16 residues. Germline V CDR1 and CDR2: SGHRS, YFSETQ. In nucleotides, the CDR3 is TGCGCCAGCAGCTTACAGGGGGCACCCCTTTTCTATGGCTACACCTTC. The encoded protein is CASSLQGAPLFYGYTF.

This rearrangement joins TRBV19 to TRBJ2-1; TRBD2 aligns across 8 bases. The ends lost 9 bases at V and 0 bases at J; junction bases unmatched: 7. The CDR3 length is 15 residues. The germline V gene encodes CDR1 LNHDA and CDR2 SQIVND (reference sequence). Written as DNA, the CDR3 is TGTGCCAGCCATACTAGCGGAAGCTCCTACAATGAGCAGTTCTTC. This translates into CASHTSGSSYNEQFF. Full variable domain (missing parts from reference TRBV19 and TRBJ2-1): DGGITQSPKYLFRKEGQNVTLSCEQNLNHDAMYWYRQDPGQGLRLIYYSQIVNDFQKGDIAEGYSVSREKKESFPLTVTSAQKNPTAFYLCASHTSGSSYNEQFFGPGTRLTVL.

J is TRBJ1-5 and V is TRBV6-1; TRBD1 is a possible D gene (6 bases). Germline loops: CDR1 MNHNS, CDR2 SASEGT. Trimming cost V 2 bases and J 4 bases, with 18 bases left between them. This CDR3 comprises 17 residues. CDR3 residues: CASSEQGGRLWNQPQHF. The CDR3 region has the DNA TGTGCCAGCAGTGAACAAGGGGGGCGATTATGGAATCAGCCCCAGCATTTT.

This clone came up once. The CDR3 sequence is CASSKGKNGTSRGFSGSYEQYF. CDR3 bases: TGTGCCAGCAGCAAAGGGAAAAACGGAACATCACGGGGGTTTAGCGGATCCTACGAGCAGTACTTC. The chain employs TRBV21-1 and TRBJ2-7; the D call of TRBD2 is as the table states it, not checked on the DNA. TRBV21-1 is recorded as a pseudogene. The CDR3 is made up of 22 amino acids.

Points on this clone: Other DNA sequences of this sample code for an identical CDR3. The chain links TRBV5-1 to TRBJ2-7; D call uncertain. The V end was cut by 0 bases, the J end by 0 bases, with 7 bases between. Looked up from germline, CDR1 is SGHRS and CDR2 is YFSETQ. This CDR3 region has 14 residues. The CDR3 is CASSLDGSSYEQYF. The CDR3 nucleotides read TGCGCCAGCAGCTTGGACGGTAGCTCCTACGAGCAGTACTTC.

The rearrangement uses TRBV12-3 or TRBV12-4 and TRBJ1-5; possibly TRBD1 for D (5 bases). Trimming cost V 4 bases and J 8 bases, with 12 bases left between them. This CDR3 comprises 13 residues. CDR3 coding DNA: TGTGCCAGCAGTTATCCCGTGGGGGAGCCCCAGCATTTT. Protein: CASSYPVGEPQHF.

The V gene is TRBV5-1, the J gene TRBJ2-4; TRBD1 matches at 7 bases. Germline loops: CDR1 SGHRS, CDR2 YFSETQ. V shed 0 bases and J 5 bases; nucleotides not matched to a gene: 2. The CDR3 length is 14 residues. The CDR3 bases are TGCGCCAGCAGCTTGGCCGGACAGGAAAACATTCAGTACTTC. Its translation is CASSLAGQENIQYF.

V usage is TRBV4-3 and J usage is TRBJ1-3; D uncertain. CDR3 length equals 13 residues. The germline V gene has CDR1 LGHNA and CDR2 YSLEER. The V end was cut by 0 bases, the J end by 8 bases, with 8 bases between. CDR3 in amino acids: CASSQEKGYTIYF. The CDR3 nucleotides are TGCGCCAGCAGCCAAGAGAAGGGATACACCATATATTTT.

The V gene is TRBV12-3 or TRBV12-4, the J gene TRBJ2-5; 9 bases are shared with TRBD2. Unmatched junction bases numbered 8, after V lost 8 bases and J lost 7 bases. The CDR3 is made up of 13 amino acids. Here the CDR3 DNA reads TGTGCCAGCGGGGGGACTAGCCTCGGGACCCAGTACTTC. It yields the protein CASGGTSLGTQYF.

The chain couples TRBV19 to TRBJ2-6; 7 positions match TRBD1. CDR3 length: 16 amino acids. Germline-derived CDR1 and CDR2 are LNHDA and SQIVND (reference sequence). J gave up 1 base and V 5 bases, and 5 bases lay outside the gene matches. CDR3: CASSGRQGSGANVLTF. For the CDR3, the DNA is TGTGCCAGTAGTGGACGACAGGGATCTGGGGCCAACGTCCTGACTTTC.

V is TRBV28 and J is TRBJ2-7; 8 positions match TRBD2. Germline V CDR1 and CDR2: MDHEN, SYDVKM. V trimming: 6 bases; J trimming: 4 bases; junction bases outside the gene matches: 5. The CDR3 is 13 residues long. The CDR3 region is CASRGGRRYEQYF. CDR3 sequence (DNA): TGTGCCAGCAGGGGCGGGAGGCGGTACGAGCAGTACTTC.

The chain employs TRBV3-1 (or the pseudogene TRBV3-2) and TRBJ2-1, with 9 bases aligning to TRBD2. The CDR3 has 17 amino acids. Germline V CDR1 and CDR2: LGHDT, YNNKEL (reference sequence). After removal of 0 bases from V and 7 bases from J, the junction contained 10 bases not matched to a gene. The CDR3 reads CASSQDSGIAGVNEQFF. The CDR3 DNA reads TGTGCCAGCAGCCAAGATTCGGGAATAGCGGGAGTAAATGAGCAGTTCTTC.